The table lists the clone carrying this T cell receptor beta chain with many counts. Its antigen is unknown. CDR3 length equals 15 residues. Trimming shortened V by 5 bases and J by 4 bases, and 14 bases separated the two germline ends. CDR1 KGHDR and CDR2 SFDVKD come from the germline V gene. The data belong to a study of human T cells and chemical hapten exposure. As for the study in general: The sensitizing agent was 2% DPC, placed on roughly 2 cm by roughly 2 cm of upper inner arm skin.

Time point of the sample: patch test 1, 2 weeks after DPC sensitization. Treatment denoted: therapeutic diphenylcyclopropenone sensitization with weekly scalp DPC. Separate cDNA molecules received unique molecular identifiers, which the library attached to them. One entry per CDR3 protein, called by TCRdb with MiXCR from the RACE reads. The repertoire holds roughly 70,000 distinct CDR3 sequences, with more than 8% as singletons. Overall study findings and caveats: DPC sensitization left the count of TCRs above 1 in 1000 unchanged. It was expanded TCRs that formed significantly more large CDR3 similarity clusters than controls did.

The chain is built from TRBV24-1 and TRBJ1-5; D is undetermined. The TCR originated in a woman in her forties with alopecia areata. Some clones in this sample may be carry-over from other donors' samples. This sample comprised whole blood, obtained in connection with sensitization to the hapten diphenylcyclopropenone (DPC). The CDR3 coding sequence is TGTGCCACCAGTGGTTCCGATACAGCGAATCAGCCCCAGCATTTT. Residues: CATSGSDTANQPQHF.